Presented here are 6 T cell receptor beta chains from one specimen sequenced in a study of T cells in Graves' hyperthyroidism and ophthalmopathy. RNA transcripts provided the source from which TCR beta CDR3 regions were amplified. HTBI primers were the set used in a first-round RT-PCR of the TCR CDR3. From the multiplex PCR reads, TCRdb called clonotypes with MiXCR, one entry per CDR3 protein. The sample yields roughly 500,000 distinct CDR3 sequences, 40% to 50% seen once. The specimen was peripheral blood or thyroid tissue (not recorded which). The receptors here all came from an adult woman with Graves' disease, either hyperthyroidism or ophthalmopathy (not recorded which).

This clonotype was detected ten times or more. The CDR3 reads CAISESNLAGYEQYF. CDR3 sequence (DNA): TGTGCCATCAGTGAGTCGAACCTAGCGGGGTACGAGCAGTACTTC. The V gene is TRBV10-3, the J gene TRBJ2-7, with 9 bases identical to TRBD2. Germline CDR1 and CDR2: ENHRY and SYGVKD. Trimming took 0 bases from V and 4 from J; bases not matched to a gene: 4. The CDR3 has 15 residues.

This clonotype was recorded many times. This chain links TRBV7-3 with TRBJ2-5, with D possibly matching TRBD1 (6 bases). The ends were cut back, 0 bases at V and 1 base at J, with 9 bases in the middle. The CDR3 has 15 residues. CDR1 and CDR2 from the germline V gene are SGHTA and FQGTGA. CDR3 loop: CASSLTGTPQETQYF. The CDR3 bases are TGTGCCAGCAGCTTAACTGGGACACCCCAAGAGACCCAGTACTTC.

This clonotype appeared a few times. The V call is TRBV20-1, the J call TRBJ1-6, with D possibly TRBD1 on 5 matching bases. The V end lost 1 base, the J end lost 0 bases, and 10 bases lay between the germline ends. The CDR3 loop spans 16 amino acids. In germline, CDR1 is DFQATT, CDR2 SNEGSKA (reference sequence). The CDR3 nucleotides read TGCAGTGCTAGAGCAGGGAGGGTCTCCTATAATTCACCCCTCCACTTT. Translating gives CSARAGRVSYNSPLHF.

The CDR3 loop is CSAIPLAGVYEQYF. CDR3 nucleotides: TGCAGTGCTATCCCCCTAGCGGGAGTATACGAGCAGTACTTC. The J gene is TRBJ2-7, the V gene TRBV20-1, with 10 bases that match TRBD2. V lost 4 bases to trimming and J lost 4 bases; unmatched junction nucleotides: 7. The germline V gene has CDR1 DFQATT and CDR2 SNEGSKA (reference sequence). The CDR3 loop spans 14 amino acids.

There are a few counts of this clonotype. The CDR3 reads CATNLGGLGLEETQYF. The DNA for the CDR3 is TGCGCCACCAACTTAGGGGGCCTCGGGCTAGAAGAGACCCAGTACTTC. V usage is TRBV5-1 and J usage is TRBJ2-5; 7 bases match TRBD1. V trimming: 9 bases; J trimming: 3 bases; junction bases outside the gene matches: 17. The CDR3 loop spans 16 amino acids. Germline CDR1 is SGHRS and CDR2 is YFSETQ.

In this sample, this clonotype turned up once. V usage is TRBV19 and J usage is TRBJ1-1; D is undetermined. Germline V gene data show CDR1 as LNHDA and CDR2 as SQIVND (reference sequence). This CDR3 region has 13 residues. V lost 10 bases and J 4 bases, leaving 16 bases between the germline ends. DNA for the CDR3: TGTGCCACCAGGAGGAGCGGGAGCACTGAAGCTTTCTTT. It translates to CATRRSGSTEAFF.